Here is one TCR beta chain with its context. Participants were aged about 18 to 95 years, lived in 20 to 30 US areas, and enrolled virtually. TCRdb keeps only in-frame clones here, not all; method: immunoSEQ multiplex PCR. The sample shows about 130,000 clones, roughly 80% of them seen only once. This sample was taken from a study of blood T cell repertoires in COVID-19. Overall study: From the United States, Italy and Spain came samples of acute and convalescent COVID-19.

The sequence derives from a man in his thirties or forties who had recovered from COVID-19. The source material was PBMCs or T cells enriched from blood (not recorded which).

The CDR3 here is CASSLSQGGETQYF. In DNA form, the CDR3 reads TGCGCCAGCAGCTTGAGTCAGGGTGGGGAGACCCAGTACTTC. The rearrangement links TRBV5-1 to TRBJ2-5, with D possibly matching TRBD1 (5 bases). The CDR3 is made up of 14 amino acids. Germline V CDR1 and CDR2: SGHRS, YFSETQ. V dropped 1 base and J dropped 5 bases, with 12 bases sitting between them. The complete variable domain, with remaining parts taken from reference TRBV5-1 and TRBJ2-5, reads KAGVTQTPRYLIKTRGQQVTLSCSPISGHRSVSWYQQTPGQGLQFLFEYFSETQRNKGNFPGRFSGRQFSNSRSEMNVSTLELGDSALYLCASSLSQGGETQYFGPGTRLLVL.